One sample yielded the 16 T cell receptor beta chains listed below, sequenced in a study of breast tumors, draining lymph nodes, adjacent tissues. Breast cancer patients provided tissue from their axillary draining lymph nodes. Each CDR3 protein is one row after TCRdb ran MiXCR on the multiplex PCR reads. The data show 85,000 to 130,000 distinct CDR3 sequences, approximately 28% seen once. Sequenced: axillary lymph node tissue. The receptors derive from a female donor with breast cancer. Some clones in this sample may be carry-over from other donors' samples.

In regard to this clonotype: This may come from a read error, since a much larger clone is one base off. The CDR3 is CASSPRDRVYNKQFF. CDR3 in DNA: TGTGCCAGCAGCCCCCGGGACAGAGTCTACAATAAGCAGTTCTTC. This chain uses TRBV3-1 with TRBJ2-1; 7 nucleotides agree with TRBD1. Germline V CDR1 and CDR2: LGHDT, YNNKEL (reference sequence). The CDR3 is 15 residues long.

This clonotype was recorded many times. The chain combines TRBV12-3 or TRBV12-4 with TRBJ2-1; 8 bases map to TRBD1. V shed 7 bases, J shed 1 base, and the junction held 6 bases outside the gene matches. CDR3 length: 15 residues. CDR3 amino acids: CASKGQGPSYNEQFF. The CDR3 coding sequence is TGTGCCAGCAAAGGACAGGGCCCTTCCTACAATGAGCAGTTCTTC.

Notes on this clonotype: Being one base from a much bigger clone, this may be a read error. The gene calls are TRBV18 and TRBJ2-3; 11 bases map to TRBD1. Germline V CDR1 and CDR2: KGHSH, LQKENI. This CDR3 spans 17 amino acids. CDR3 in DNA: TGTGCCAGCTCACCACCAATCGGGACAGGGGGTACAGATGCGCAGTATTTT. It codes for CASSPPIGTGGTDAQYF.

Only one count was recorded for this clonotype. The genes are TRBV10-3 and TRBJ2-3, with 7 bases lining up with TRBD2. The V segment lost 2 bases and the J segment 0 bases; nucleotides outside the gene matches: 2. Looked up from germline, CDR1 is ENHRY and CDR2 is SYGVKD. CDR3 length: 15 residues. The CDR3 here is CAISEGRGSTDTQYF. For the CDR3, the DNA is TGTGCCATCAGTGAGGGGCGGGGGAGCACAGATACGCAGTATTTT.

In its sample, this clonotype was seen many times. V and J are TRBV29-1 and TRBJ2-5, with unresolved D. V was clipped by 0 bases and J by 5 bases, with 7 bases between them. Per germline, CDR1 SQVTM and CDR2 ANQGSEA. This CDR3 has 12 amino acids. CDR3 protein: CSVEDLIETQYF. DNA of the CDR3: TGCAGCGTTGAAGATCTGATTGAGACCCAGTACTTC. Based on the CDR3 plus reference TRBV29-1 and TRBJ2-5, the full variable domain is SAVISQKPSRDICQRGTSLTIQCQVDSQVTMMFWYRQQPGQSLTLIATANQGSEATYESGFVIDKFPISRPNLTFSTLTVSNMSPEDSSIYLCSVEDLIETQYFGPGTRLLVL.

This chain joins TRBV5-1 and TRBJ1-3; D is perhaps TRBD1 (5 bases). This CDR3 is built from 15 residues. The V gene's germline CDR1 is SGHRS and CDR2 YFSETQ. V lost 4 bases to trimming and J lost 7 bases, with 18 bases between them. CDR3 in DNA: TGCGCCAGCAGCGGGGGAACAGGCGAGGAGAACACCATATATTTT. This sequence encodes CASSGGTGEENTIYF.

This clonotype was observed many times. The chain is built from TRBV12-3 or TRBV12-4 and TRBJ2-1; perhaps TRBD1 as D (6 bases). The CDR3 totals 15 residues. Trimming removed 6 bases from V and 5 bases from J, with 17 bases in between. This CDR3 is CASRSQGNRNNEQFF. In nucleotides, the CDR3 is TGTGCCAGCAGGAGCCAGGGGAACCGTAACAATGAGCAGTTCTTC.

The sample holds many counts of this clonotype. The chain combines TRBV3-1 with TRBJ1-6; D not certain. The germline V gene has CDR1 LGHDT and CDR2 YNNKEL (reference sequence). Trimming cost V 4 bases and J 13 bases, with 11 bases left between them. This CDR3 region has 12 residues. The DNA for the CDR3 is TGTGCCAGCAGCCCAACGGGAGGGCCCCTCCACTTT. Translated, it gives CASSPTGGPLHF.

This clonotype showed up many times. This chain links TRBV28 with TRBJ2-3; TRBD2 might be the D (5 bases). The CDR3 consists of 16 residues. Trimming stripped 6 bases from V and 0 bases from J, with 16 bases between. Germline values: CDR1 MDHEN, CDR2 SYDVKM. This chain's CDR3 is CASSPLGEPSTDTQYF. In DNA, the CDR3 is TGTGCCAGCAGCCCCCTGGGAGAACCTAGCACAGATACGCAGTATTTT.

This clonotype was picked up many times. V and J are TRBV9 and TRBJ2-1, with 8 bases identical to TRBD2. Trimming removed 4 bases from V and 6 bases from J; junction bases left unmatched: 12. The CDR3 runs 16 residues. Looked up from germline, CDR1 is SGDLS and CDR2 is YYNGEE. CDR3 protein: CASSIPREGVSNEQFF. The CDR3 region has the DNA TGTGCCAGCAGCATCCCCCGGGAGGGAGTTAGCAATGAGCAGTTCTTC.

In the case of this clonotype: One end of the junction varies from germline; a read error may be responsible. V gene TRBV11-2 combines with J gene TRBJ2-7, with no clear D. The germline CDR1 and CDR2 sequences are SGHAT and FQNNGV. This CDR3 spans 9 amino acids. DNA for the CDR3: TGTGCCACCAGCCCCGAGCAGTACTTC. As protein: CATSPEQYF.

V gene TRBV12-3 or TRBV12-4 combines with J gene TRBJ2-5; 9 bases line up with TRBD1. Near its end, the DNA agrees better with TRBJ2-7, so the J call may be wrong. This CDR3 is 13 amino acids long. This CDR3 is CASNPGQGNEQYF. The CDR3 coding sequence is TGTGCCAGCAACCCGGGACAGGGAAACGAGCAGTACTTC.

This clonotype was observed many times. This chain uses TRBV4-1 with TRBJ2-3; no definite D call. V was trimmed by 1 base and J by 2 bases, leaving 7 bases between them. Germline CDR1 is MGHRA and CDR2 is YSYEKL. The CDR3 extends over 14 amino acids. CDR3 coding DNA: TGCGCCAGCAGCCAAGGACTTCACACAGATACGCAGTATTTT. It encodes CASSQGLHTDTQYF.

This clonotype was seen at least ten times. This chain uses TRBV15 with TRBJ1-5, with D uncertain. Germline loops: CDR1 LNHNV, CDR2 YYDKDF (reference sequence). Trimming removed 0 bases at V and 2 bases at J, with 8 bases between. This CDR3 spans 15 amino acids. CDR3 DNA: TGTGCCACCAGCAGAGAGTGGGGTGGCAATCAGCCCCAGCATTTT. As protein: CATSREWGGNQPQHF.

The chain carries TRBV29-1 and TRBJ2-1; 11 bases are a match to TRBD2. Trimming cost V 7 bases and J 1 base; bases outside gene matches: 9. The CDR3 loop spans 16 amino acids. The germline V gene encodes CDR1 SQVTM and CDR2 ANQGSEA. The CDR3 reads CSGILAGEGSYNEQFF. As DNA, the CDR3 is TGCAGCGGCATACTAGCGGGAGAAGGGTCCTACAATGAGCAGTTCTTC.

This sequence joins TRBV7-8 and TRBJ1-5; D is perhaps TRBD1 (5 bases). There are 17 residues in the CDR3. Germline values: CDR1 SGHVS, CDR2 FQNEAQ. Trimming removed 0 bases from V and 6 bases from J, with 18 bases in between. The CDR3 protein is CASSLALMGQTVQPQHF. CDR3 nucleotides: TGTGCCAGCAGCTTAGCGCTAATGGGGCAGACCGTTCAGCCCCAGCATTTT.